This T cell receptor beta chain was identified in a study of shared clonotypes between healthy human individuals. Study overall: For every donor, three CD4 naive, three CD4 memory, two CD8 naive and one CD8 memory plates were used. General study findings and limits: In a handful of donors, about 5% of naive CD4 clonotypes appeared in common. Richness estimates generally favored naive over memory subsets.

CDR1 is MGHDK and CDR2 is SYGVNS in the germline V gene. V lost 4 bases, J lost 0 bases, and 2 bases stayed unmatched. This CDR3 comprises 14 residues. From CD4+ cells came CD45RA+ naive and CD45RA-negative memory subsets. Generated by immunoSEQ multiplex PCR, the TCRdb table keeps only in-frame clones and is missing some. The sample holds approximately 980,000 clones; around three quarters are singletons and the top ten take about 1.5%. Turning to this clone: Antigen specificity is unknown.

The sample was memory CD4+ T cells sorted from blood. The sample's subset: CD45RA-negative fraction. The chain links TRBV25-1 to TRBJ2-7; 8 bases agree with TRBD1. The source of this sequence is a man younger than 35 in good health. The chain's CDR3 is CASSAQGVSYEQYF. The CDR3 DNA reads TGTGCCAGCAGTGCACAGGGGGTCTCCTACGAGCAGTACTTC.